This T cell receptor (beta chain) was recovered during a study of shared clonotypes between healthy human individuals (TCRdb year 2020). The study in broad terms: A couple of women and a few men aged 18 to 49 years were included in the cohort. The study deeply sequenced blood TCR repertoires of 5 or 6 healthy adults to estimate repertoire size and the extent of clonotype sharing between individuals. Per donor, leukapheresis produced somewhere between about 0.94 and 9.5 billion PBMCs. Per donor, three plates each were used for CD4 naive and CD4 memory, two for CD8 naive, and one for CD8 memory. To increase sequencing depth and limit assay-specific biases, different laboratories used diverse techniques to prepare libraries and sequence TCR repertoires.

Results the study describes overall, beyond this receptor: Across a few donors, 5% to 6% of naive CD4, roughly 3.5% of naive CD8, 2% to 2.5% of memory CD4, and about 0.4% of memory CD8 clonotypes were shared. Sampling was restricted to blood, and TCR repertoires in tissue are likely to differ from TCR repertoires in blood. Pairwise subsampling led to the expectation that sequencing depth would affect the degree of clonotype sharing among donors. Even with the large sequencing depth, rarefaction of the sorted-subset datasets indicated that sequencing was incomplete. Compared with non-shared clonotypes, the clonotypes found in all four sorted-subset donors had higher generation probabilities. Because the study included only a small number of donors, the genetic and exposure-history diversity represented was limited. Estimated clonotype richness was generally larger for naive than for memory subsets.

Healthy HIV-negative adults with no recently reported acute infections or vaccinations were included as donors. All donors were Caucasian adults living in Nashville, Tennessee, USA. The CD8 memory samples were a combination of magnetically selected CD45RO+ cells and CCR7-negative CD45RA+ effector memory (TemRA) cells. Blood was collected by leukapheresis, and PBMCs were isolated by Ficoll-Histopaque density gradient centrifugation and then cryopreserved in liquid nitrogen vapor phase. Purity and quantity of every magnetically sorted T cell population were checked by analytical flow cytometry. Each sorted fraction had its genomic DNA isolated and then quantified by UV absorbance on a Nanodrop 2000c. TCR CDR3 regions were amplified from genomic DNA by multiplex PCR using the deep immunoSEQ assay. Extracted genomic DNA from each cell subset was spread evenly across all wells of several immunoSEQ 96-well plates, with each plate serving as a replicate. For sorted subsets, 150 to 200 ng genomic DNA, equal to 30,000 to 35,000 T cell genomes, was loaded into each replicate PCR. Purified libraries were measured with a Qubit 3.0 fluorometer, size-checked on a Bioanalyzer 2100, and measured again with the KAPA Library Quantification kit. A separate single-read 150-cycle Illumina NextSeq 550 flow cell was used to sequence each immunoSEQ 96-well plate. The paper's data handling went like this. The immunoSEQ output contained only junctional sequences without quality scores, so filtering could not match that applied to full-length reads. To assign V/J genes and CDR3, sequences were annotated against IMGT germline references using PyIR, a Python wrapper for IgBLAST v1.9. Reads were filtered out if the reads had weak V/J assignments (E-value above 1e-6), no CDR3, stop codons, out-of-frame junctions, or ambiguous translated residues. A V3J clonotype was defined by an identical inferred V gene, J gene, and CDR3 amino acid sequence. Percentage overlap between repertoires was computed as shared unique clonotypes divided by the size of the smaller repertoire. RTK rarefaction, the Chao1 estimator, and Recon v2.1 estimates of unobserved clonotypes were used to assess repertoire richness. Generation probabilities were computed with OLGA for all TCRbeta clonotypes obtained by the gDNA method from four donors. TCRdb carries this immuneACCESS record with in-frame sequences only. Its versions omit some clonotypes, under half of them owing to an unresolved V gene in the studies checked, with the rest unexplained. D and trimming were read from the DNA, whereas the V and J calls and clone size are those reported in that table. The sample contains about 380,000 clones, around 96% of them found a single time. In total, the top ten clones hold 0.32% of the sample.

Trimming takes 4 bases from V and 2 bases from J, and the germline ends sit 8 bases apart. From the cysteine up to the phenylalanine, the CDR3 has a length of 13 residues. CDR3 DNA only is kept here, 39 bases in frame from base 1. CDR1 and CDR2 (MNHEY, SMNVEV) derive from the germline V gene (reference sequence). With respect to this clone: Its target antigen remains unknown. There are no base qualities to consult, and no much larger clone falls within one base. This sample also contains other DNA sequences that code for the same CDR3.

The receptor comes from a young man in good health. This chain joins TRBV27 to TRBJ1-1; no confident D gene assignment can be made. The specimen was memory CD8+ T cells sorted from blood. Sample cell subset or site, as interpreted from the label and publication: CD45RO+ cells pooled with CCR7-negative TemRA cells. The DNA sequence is TGTGCCAGCAGTTATCGGGCAAACACTGAAGCTTTCTTT. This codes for CASSYRANTEAFF.